This T cell receptor (beta chain) was observed in a study of blood T cells in healthy people across ages. Study outcomes and limitations: Estimates of diversity drawn from one million T cells were considered underestimates.

This clonotype has just a few counts. The antigen is undetermined. A much larger clonotype is one base distant, so this may be a read error. V lost 0 bases and J lost 5, with 4 bases in between. CDR1 is DFQATT, CDR2 SNEGSKA, per germline (reference sequence). CDR3 size: 11 residues. Combining a sample-barcoded 5' primer with a J-beta primer mix, a second PCR ran for roughly 7 to 12 cycles. TCRdb analysed the 5' RACE reads with MiXCR anew, one entry per CDR3 protein. Altogether about 580,000 distinct CDR3 sequences are present, roughly 48% being singletons, with the ten largest covering approximately 25%.

The chain combines TRBV20-1 with TRBJ2-5; the D is unclear. The sample taken for sequencing was blood. The source of this sequence is a man older than 75 in good health. This CDR3 reads CSAREGETQYF. CDR3 DNA: TGCAGTGCTAGAGAGGGGGAGACCCAGTACTTC.